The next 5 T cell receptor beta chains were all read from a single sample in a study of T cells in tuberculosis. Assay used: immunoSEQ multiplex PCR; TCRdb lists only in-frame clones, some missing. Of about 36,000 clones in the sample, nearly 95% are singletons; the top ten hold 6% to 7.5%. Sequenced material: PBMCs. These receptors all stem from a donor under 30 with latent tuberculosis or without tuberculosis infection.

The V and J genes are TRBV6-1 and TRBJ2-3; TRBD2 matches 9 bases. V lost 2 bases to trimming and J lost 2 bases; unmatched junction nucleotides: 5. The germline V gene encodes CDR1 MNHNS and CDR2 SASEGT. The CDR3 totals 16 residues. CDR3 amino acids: CASSEILAGATDTQYF. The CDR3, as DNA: TGTGCCAGCAGTGAAATCTTAGCGGGGGCCACAGATACGCAGTATTTT.

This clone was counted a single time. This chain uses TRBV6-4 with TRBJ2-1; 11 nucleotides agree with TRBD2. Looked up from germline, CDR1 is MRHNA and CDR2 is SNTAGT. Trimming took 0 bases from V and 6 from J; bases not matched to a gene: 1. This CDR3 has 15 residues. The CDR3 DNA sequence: TGTGCCAGCAGTGACTCTAGCGGGGGGGCCAATGAGCAGTTCTTC. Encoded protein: CASSDSSGGANEQFF.

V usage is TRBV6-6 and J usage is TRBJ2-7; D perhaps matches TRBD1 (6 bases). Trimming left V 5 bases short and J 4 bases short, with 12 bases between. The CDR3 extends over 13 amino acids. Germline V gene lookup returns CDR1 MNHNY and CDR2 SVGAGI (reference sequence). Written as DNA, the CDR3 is TGTGCCAGCAGTCAACCACAGGGTTACGAGCAGTACTTC. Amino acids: CASSQPQGYEQYF.

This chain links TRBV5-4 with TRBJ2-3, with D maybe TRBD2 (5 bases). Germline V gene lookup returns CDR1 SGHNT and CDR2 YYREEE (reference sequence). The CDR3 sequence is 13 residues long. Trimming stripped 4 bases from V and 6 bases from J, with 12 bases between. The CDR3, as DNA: TGTGCCAGCAGCCTCAATCCGGGGGATACGCAGTATTTT. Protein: CASSLNPGDTQYF. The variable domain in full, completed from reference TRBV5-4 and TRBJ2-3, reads ETGVTQSPTHLIKTRGQQVTLRCSSQSGHNTVSWYQQALGQGPQFIFQYYREEENGRGNFPPRFSGLQFPNYSSELNVNALELDDSALYLCASSLNPGDTQYFGPGTRLTVL.

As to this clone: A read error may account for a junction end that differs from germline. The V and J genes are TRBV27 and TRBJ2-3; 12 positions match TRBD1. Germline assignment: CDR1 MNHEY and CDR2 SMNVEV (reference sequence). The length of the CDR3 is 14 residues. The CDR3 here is CASSVHTGTGGEEF. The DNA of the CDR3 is TGTGCCAGCAGTGTTCACACCGGGACAGGGGGCGAAGAATTT.